This T cell receptor (beta chain) was identified during a study of blood T cell repertoires in COVID-19 (dated by TCRdb to 2020 to 2022). In terms of the full investigation: The collaborator samples originated in the United States, Italy and Spain and spanned the acute and convalescent phases of COVID-19. The repertoires were released in a freely available public database intended as a resource for research on the immune response to SARS-CoV-2. The samples were drawn from the first 160 participants of the ongoing ImmuneRACE study and from over a thousand subjects provided by 6 global collaborators. Subjects who had been exposed to COVID-19, were actively infected with it, or had recovered from it provided the deeply sampled blood TCRbeta repertoires that made up the dataset. The material from the prospective study consisted of cDNA or gDNA derived from T cells, B-cell-depleted T cells, or PBMCs. Where available, HLA class I and class II types were taken from metadata supplied by the sample provider and were not determined by assay-based typing. Sample metadata almost always included a de-identified subject ID, COVID-19 status, age in years and sex. What the work shows at the level of the full study, not this receptor alone: Clinical and demographic metadata were provided uncurated, with the amount varying by source and participant.

Cut back by 7 bases and 7 bases, the V and J ends lie 26 bases apart. CDR1 and CDR2 (SGHNT, YYREEE) derive from the germline V gene (reference sequence). The CDR3 has 16 amino acids, counting the end cysteine and phenylalanine. This entry keeps only the CDR3 DNA: 48 bases, framed from base 1. As concerns this clone: The target of this receptor is not known. Base qualities are not provided; no much larger clone lies one nucleotide away.

Enrolling through a virtual design, the prospective study's participants ranged in age from roughly 18 to 90 years and lived across roughly 24 United States geographic areas. Cohort assignment in the prospective study relied on participant-reported clinical history from a screening survey and a study questionnaire. Recovered participants in ImmuneRACE Cohort 3 were defined as having two consecutive negative NP/OP PCR tests, clearance from a healthcare professional, or resolution of symptoms. In the prospective study, whole blood, serum and a nasopharyngeal or oropharyngeal swab were collected from each participant by mobile phlebotomists. Participants in the prospective study had the option to provide additional blood draws and questionnaires over a roughly 2-month period. Before DNA extraction, prospective study blood samples were shipped either frozen or at room temperature. TCRbeta CDR3 regions were amplified from genomic DNA using the immunoSEQ Assay, a bias-controlled multiplex PCR. From the authors' description of their analysis: The number of nucleated cells in each sample was estimated from the amplification of reference gene primers within the assay. To quantify the absolute abundance of each unique TCRbeta CDR3 rearrangement, sequence reads were collapsed and filtered. For each sample, productive Simpson clonality was calculated as the square root of Simpson's diversity index across productive rearrangements. In its TCRdb copy, this immuneACCESS table keeps in-frame sequences only and misses some clones. Where compared with another copy, unresolved V genes explain less than half of these, and the others have no known cause. V and J calls and clone size are given by that table; D and trimming were obtained from the DNA. The sample profile shows fewer than 350,000 clones; around nine tenths of them were found once. The leading ten clones occupy about 6% of the sample.

This receptor was obtained from a woman between 40 and 50 years old who had recovered from COVID-19. The rearranged segments are TRBV5-4 and TRBJ1-2; a tentative D match to TRBD1 spans 6 bases. Sequences were obtained from PBMCs or T cells enriched from blood (not recorded which). In nucleotide form, the sequence is TGTGCCAGCCTCCCCGGGACACCCGTTGGGGGAATTGGCTACACCTTC. It translates to CASLPGTPVGGIGYTF.